This TCR beta chain came from a study of human T cells and chemical hapten exposure. Study background: Minor pooled library volume differences mainly drove per-sample TCR yield variation.

Time point here: patch test 3, about 24 weeks after DPC sensitization. The treatment here: therapeutic diphenylcyclopropenone sensitization with weekly scalp DPC. Individual cDNA molecules (in the library) carried attached unique molecular identifiers. TCRdb re-called the RACE reads through MiXCR, storing one row per CDR3 protein. The table records about 58,000 distinct CDR3 sequences, around 12% of them present only once. The sample holds many counts of this clonotype. The antigen remains unidentified. Study-wide results and caveats: After DPC sensitization, TCRs above 1 in 1000 frequency showed no change.

The CDR3 length is 15 residues. The J segment lost 3 bases and the V segment lost 2 bases, leaving 6 bases of the junction unmatched. The germline V gene encodes CDR1 SGDLS and CDR2 YYNGEE. The source material was whole blood, sampled in connection with sensitization to the hapten diphenylcyclopropenone (DPC). This sequence joins TRBV9 and TRBJ2-3; TRBD1 aligns across 7 bases. The receptor was derived from a man aged 25-45 years with alopecia areata. Some clones in this sample may be carry-over from other donors' samples. CDR3 in amino acids: CASSVDPGGTDTQYF. The CDR3 nucleotides read TGTGCCAGCAGCGTGGATCCAGGGGGAACAGATACGCAGTATTTT.